These T cell receptor beta chains were read from a single sample in a study of blood T cell repertoires in COVID-19. Some clones are missing from TCRdb's copy, which holds only in-frame ones; the method was immunoSEQ multiplex PCR. This sample has about 380,000 clones; less than 85% occur once, and the top ten carry roughly 3.7%. Sequences were obtained from peripheral blood. Receptors originate from a woman aged 18-29 years with acute or convalescent COVID-19. The CDR3 runs from the conserved cysteine through the conserved F or W. A D gene is named only where the DNA matches it firmly. Rows give clone size only sometimes, using once, few, many, or a class for an expanded clone.

v_gene,abundance,j_gene,d_gene,CDR3nt,CDR3aa
TRBV28,NA,TRBJ1-4,TRBD1,TGTGCCAGCAGTTTAGTTTTTTTTGGGACAGGGGGTTTTAGGGAAAAACTGTTTTTT,CASSLVFFGTGGFREKLFF
TRBV19,NA,TRBJ2-7,TRBD1,TGTGCCAGTACCCCGGGACAGGGGGTTTTCTACGAGCAGTACTTC,CASTPGQGVFYEQYF
TRBV28,NA,TRBJ2-7,NA,TGTGCCAGCAGCTTACCCAGCTCCTACGAGCAGTACTTC,CASSLPSSYEQYF
TRBV7-9,NA,TRBJ1-4,NA,TGTGCCAGCAGCTTTTTAGACTCAACTAATGAAAAACTGTTTTTT,CASSFLDSTNEKLFF
TRBV10-2,NA,TRBJ1-6,NA,TGCGCCAGCAGACGGGAAGAATCCTATAATTCACCCCTCCACTTT,CASRREESYNSPLHF
TRBV6-5,NA,TRBJ2-5,TRBD2,TGTGCCAGCAGTTACTCGCTAGCGGGTCCCCAAGAGACCCAGTACTTC,CASSYSLAGPQETQYF
TRBV27,NA,TRBJ2-7,NA,TGTGCCAGCTTTGCAAGGGGCACCTACGAGCAGTACTTC,CASFARGTYEQYF
TRBV29-1,NA,TRBJ2-2,NA,TGCAGCGTTGAGGGCCGCAGGGGCGGGGAGCTGTTTTTT,CSVEGRRGGELFF
TRBV10-3,NA,TRBJ2-2,NA,TGTGCCATCAGTGATTTTAGCGGGGAGCTGTTTTTT,CAISDFSGELFF
TRBV3-1/TRBV3-2,NA,TRBJ2-7,TRBD1,TGTGCCAGCAGCCGATCCGGGACAGGCTACGAGCAGTACTTC,CASSRSGTGYEQYF
TRBV7-6,NA,TRBJ2-6,NA,TGTGCCAGCAGCTCGCTACGACGTGGGGCAGGTGGGGCCAACGTCCTGACTTTC,CASSSLRRGAGGANVLTF
TRBV27,NA,TRBJ1-1,TRBD1,TGTGCCAGCAGTTTAGGGACAGGCGCAGCTTTCTTT,CASSLGTGAAFF
TRBV6-4,once,TRBJ2-2,NA,TGTGCCAGCAGTGTCGAGGTGGGCGGGGAGCTGTTTTTT,CASSVEVGGELFF
TRBV6-5,NA,TRBJ2-3,NA,TGTGCCAGCACTACCGCGTGGTCGGATACGCAGTATTTT,CASTTAWSDTQYF
TRBV28,NA,TRBJ2-7,TRBD1,TGTGCCATCGAGACAGGGAACTACGAGCAGTACTTC,CAIETGNYEQYF
TRBV28,once,TRBJ2-5,NA,TGTGCCAGCAGTTTTCTCCAGGGCCAAGAGACCCAGTACTTC,CASSFLQGQETQYF
TRBV6-2/TRBV6-3,NA,TRBJ1-2,NA,TGTGCCAGCAGTCTAGAAGGGGTAGGCTATGGCTACACCTTC,CASSLEGVGYGYTF
TRBV28,NA,TRBJ1-5,TRBD1,TGTGCCAGCAGCTTTGGACAGGGGTTTCGCAATCAGCCCCAGCATTTT,CASSFGQGFRNQPQHF
TRBV28,NA,TRBJ1-6,NA,TGTGCCAGCAGTCCAGGGCGGAACTCACCCCTCCACTTT,CASSPGRNSPLHF
TRBV9,NA,TRBJ1-1,TRBD1,TGTGCCAGCAGCGTAGGCGGGACAGGGGGCACTGAAGCTTTCTTT,CASSVGGTGGTEAFF
TRBV4-2,NA,TRBJ1-6,TRBD1,TGTGCCAGCAGCCAGCCTCCACAGGGGTTAGGGAATTCACCCCTCCACTTT,CASSQPPQGLGNSPLHF
TRBV10-3,once,TRBJ2-1,NA,TGTGCCATCAGTGGGCGAGCGGGTGAGCTAGAGCAGTTCTTC,CAISGRAGELEQFF